This T cell receptor (beta chain) originates from a study of blood T cell repertoires in COVID-19. Study overall: Nucleic acid was either cDNA or gDNA, and it came from T cells, B-cell-depleted T cells, or PBMCs.

This CDR3 region has 23 residues. Authors' methods: Amplification of reference gene primers provided the estimated nucleated cell counts. Using immunoSEQ multiplex PCR, the repertoire was profiled, and TCRdb retains in-frame clones only, with some absent. Clonal size and the V and J genes are those of that table, whereas D and trimming came from the DNA. The profile covers fewer than 70,000 clones, with 65% to 90% appearing a single time and roughly 1.4% taken by the ten largest. This sequence was found in a woman aged 60-75 years with acute or convalescent COVID-19. The chain uses TRBV21-1 and TRBJ2-1; the listed D gene, TRBD1, was not tested against the DNA. TRBV21-1 is a pseudogene locus. Sequencing input: peripheral blood. The CDR3 DNA sequence: TGTGCCAGCAGCCCTTCCCGAGACGAACCGGGACAGTCGGCCACGACCTCCTACAATGAGCAGTTCTTC. It yields the protein CASSPSRDEPGQSATTSYNEQFF.